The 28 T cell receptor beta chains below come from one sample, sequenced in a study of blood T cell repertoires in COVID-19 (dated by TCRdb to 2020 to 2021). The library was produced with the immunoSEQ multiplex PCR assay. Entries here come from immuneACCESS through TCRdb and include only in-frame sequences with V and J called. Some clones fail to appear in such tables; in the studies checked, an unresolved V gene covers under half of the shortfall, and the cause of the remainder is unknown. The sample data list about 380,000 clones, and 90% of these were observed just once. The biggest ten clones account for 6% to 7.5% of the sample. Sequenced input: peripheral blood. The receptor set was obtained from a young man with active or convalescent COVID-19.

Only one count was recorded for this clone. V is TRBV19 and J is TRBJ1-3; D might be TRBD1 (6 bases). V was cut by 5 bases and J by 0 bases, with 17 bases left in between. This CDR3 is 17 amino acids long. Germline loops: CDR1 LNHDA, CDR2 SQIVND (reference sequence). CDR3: CASSPAGRGLSGNTIYF. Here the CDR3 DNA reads TGTGCCAGTAGTCCGGCGGGCAGGGGCCTCTCTGGAAACACCATATATTTT.

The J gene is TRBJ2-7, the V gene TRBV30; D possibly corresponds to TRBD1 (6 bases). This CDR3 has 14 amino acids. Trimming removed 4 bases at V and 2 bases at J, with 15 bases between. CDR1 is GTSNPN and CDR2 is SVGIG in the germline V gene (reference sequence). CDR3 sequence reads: CAWTRWTETYEQYF. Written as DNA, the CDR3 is TGTGCCTGGACCCGCTGGACAGAAACCTACGAGCAGTACTTC.

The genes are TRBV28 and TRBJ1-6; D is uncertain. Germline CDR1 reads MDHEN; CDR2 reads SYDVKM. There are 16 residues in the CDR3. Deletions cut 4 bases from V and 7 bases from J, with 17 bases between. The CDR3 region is CASSSPRKQQNSPLHF. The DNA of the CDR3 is TGTGCCAGCAGTTCCCCGCGGAAGCAGCAGAATTCACCCCTCCACTTT.

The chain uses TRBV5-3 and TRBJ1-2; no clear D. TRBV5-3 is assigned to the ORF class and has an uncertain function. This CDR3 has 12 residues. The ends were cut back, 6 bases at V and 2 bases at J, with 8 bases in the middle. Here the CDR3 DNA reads TGTGCCAGAAAAGACTGGAACTATGGCTACACCTTC. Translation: CARKDWNYGYTF.

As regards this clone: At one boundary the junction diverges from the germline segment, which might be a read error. The chain's CDR3 is CASRLDSNSPLHF. The DNA of the CDR3 is TGTGCCAGCAGATTAGACTCTAATTCACCCCTCCACTTT. The V and J genes are TRBV11-1 and TRBJ1-6; D remains unclear. There are 13 residues in the CDR3. CDR1 SGHAT and CDR2 FQDESV come from the germline V gene (reference sequence).

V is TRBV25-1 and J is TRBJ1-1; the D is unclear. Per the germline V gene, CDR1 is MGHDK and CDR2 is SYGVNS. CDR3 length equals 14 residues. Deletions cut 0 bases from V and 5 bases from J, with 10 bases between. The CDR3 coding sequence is TGTGCCAGCAGTGAATATCCACCCAGGACTGAAGCTTTCTTT. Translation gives CASSEYPPRTEAFF.

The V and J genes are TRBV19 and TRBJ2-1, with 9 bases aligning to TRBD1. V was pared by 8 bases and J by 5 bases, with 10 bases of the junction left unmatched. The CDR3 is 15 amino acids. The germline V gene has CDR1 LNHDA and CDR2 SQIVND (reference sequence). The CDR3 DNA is TGTGCCAGTTCTCCGGACAGGGGAGCCCACAATGAGCAGTTCTTC. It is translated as CASSPDRGAHNEQFF.

CDR3 nucleotide sequence: TGTGCCAGCAGCCTTCCGTCCGAGGCCATGAACACTGAAGCTTTCTTT. Translation: CASSLPSEAMNTEAFF. This chain uses TRBV5-6 with TRBJ1-1; no clear D. The CDR3 covers 16 residues. The V gene lost 4 bases and the J gene lost 0 bases, with 16 bases spanning the gap. Per germline, CDR1 SGHDT and CDR2 YYEEEE.

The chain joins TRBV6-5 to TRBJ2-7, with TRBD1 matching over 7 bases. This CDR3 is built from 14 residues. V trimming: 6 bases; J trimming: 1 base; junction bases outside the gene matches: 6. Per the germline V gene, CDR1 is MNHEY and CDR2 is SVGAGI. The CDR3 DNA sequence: TGTGCCAGCAGGGAGACAGGGAATTCCTACGAGCAGTACTTC. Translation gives CASRETGNSYEQYF.

In DNA form, the CDR3 reads TGTGCCAGCTCACGAACCCGGGGAGACGGCAATCAGCCCCAGCATTTT. Its translation: CASSRTRGDGNQPQHF. The chain recombines TRBV18 with TRBJ1-5; D not certain. V was cut by 4 bases and J by 2 bases, with 15 bases left in between. CDR1 and CDR2 from the germline V gene are KGHSH and LQKENI. This CDR3 is built from 16 residues.

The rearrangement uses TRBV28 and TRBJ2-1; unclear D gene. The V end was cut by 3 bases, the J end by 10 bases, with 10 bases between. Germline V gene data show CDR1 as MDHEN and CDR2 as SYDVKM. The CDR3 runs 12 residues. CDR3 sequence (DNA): TGTGCCAGCAGTTTCCCTGACTTGGAGCAGTTCTTC. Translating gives CASSFPDLEQFF.

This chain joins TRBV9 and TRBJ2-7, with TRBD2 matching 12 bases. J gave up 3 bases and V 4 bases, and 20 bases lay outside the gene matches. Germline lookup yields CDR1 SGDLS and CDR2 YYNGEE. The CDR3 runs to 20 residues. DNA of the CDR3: TGTGCCAGCAGCCCGGGGGAGCTAGCGGGGGGGCTCGGGCCATTCTACGAGCAGTACTTC. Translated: CASSPGELAGGLGPFYEQYF. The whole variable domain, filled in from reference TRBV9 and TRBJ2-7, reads DSGVTQTPKHLITATGQRVTLRCSPRSGDLSVYWYQQSLDQGLQFLIQYYNGEERAKGNILERFSAQQFPDLHSELNLSSLELGDSALYFCASSPGELAGGLGPFYEQYFGPGTRLTVT.

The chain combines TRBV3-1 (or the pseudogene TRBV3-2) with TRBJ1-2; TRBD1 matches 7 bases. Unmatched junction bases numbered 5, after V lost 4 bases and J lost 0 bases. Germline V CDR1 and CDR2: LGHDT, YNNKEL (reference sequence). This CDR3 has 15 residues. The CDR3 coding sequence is TGTGCCAGCAGCCGCTGGGACAGCGCTAACTATGGCTACACCTTC. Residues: CASSRWDSANYGYTF.

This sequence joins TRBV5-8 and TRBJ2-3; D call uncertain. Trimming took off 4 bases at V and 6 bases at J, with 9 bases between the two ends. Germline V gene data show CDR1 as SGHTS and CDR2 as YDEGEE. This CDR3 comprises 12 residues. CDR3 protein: CASSRGWDTQYF. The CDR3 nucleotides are TGTGCCAGCAGCCGCGGCTGGGATACGCAGTATTTT.

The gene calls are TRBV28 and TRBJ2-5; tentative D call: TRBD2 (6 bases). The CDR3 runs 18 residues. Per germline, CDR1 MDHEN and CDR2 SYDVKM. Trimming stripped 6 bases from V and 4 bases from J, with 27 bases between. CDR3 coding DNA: TGTGCCAGCAGGTCTACAGGTGGATATATAGCCGGGGGAGAGACCCAGTACTTC. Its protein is CASRSTGGYIAGGETQYF.

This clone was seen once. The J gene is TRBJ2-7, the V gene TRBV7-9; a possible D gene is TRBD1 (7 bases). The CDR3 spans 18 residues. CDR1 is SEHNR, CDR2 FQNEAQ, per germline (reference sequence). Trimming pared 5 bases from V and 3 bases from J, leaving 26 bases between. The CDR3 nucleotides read TGTGCCAGCAGCCCGGAGGGCCGACAGGGAAGGGAAGACTACGAGCAGTACTTC. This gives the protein CASSPEGRQGREDYEQYF.

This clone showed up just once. The CDR3 nucleotides are TGTGCCAGCAGCTCGGGGATTTCTAGCACAGATACGCAGTATTTT. As protein: CASSSGISSTDTQYF. The rearrangement links TRBV5-5 to TRBJ2-3; possible D gene TRBD2, 5 bases. The germline CDR1 and CDR2 sequences are SGHKS and YYEKEE (reference sequence). CDR3 size: 15 residues. V lost 3 bases and J 0 bases, leaving 11 bases between the germline ends.

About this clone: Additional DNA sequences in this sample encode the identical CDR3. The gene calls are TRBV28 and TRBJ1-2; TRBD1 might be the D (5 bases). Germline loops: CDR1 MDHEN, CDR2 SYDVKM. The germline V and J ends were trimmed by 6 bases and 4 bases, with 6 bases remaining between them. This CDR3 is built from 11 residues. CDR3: CASRGGYGYTF. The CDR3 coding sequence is TGTGCCAGCAGGGGGGGCTATGGCTACACCTTC.

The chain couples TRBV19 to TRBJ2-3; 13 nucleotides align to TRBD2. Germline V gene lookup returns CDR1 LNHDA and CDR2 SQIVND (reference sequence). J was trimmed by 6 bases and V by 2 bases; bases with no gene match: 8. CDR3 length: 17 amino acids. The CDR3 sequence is CASSIWRTSGRSDTQYF. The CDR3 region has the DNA TGTGCCAGTAGTATATGGAGGACTAGCGGGAGAAGTGATACGCAGTATTTT.

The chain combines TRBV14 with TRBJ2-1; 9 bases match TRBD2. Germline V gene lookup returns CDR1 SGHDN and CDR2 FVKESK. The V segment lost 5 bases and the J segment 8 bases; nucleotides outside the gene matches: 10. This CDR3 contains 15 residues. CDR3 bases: TGTGCCAGCAGCGGATATAGCGGGAGAGGACATGAGCAGTTCTTC. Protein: CASSGYSGRGHEQFF.

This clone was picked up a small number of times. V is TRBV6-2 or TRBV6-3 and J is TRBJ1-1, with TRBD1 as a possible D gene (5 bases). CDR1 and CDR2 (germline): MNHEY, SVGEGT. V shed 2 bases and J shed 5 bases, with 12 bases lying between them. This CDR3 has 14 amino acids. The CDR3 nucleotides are TGTGCCAGCAGTTACACGGACGGGGGGACTGAAGCTTTCTTT. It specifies CASSYTDGGTEAFF.

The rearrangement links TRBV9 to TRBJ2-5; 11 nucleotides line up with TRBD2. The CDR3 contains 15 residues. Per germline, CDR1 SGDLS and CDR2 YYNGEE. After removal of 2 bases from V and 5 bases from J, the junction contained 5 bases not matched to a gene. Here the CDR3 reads CASSVIAGGKETQYF. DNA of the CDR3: TGTGCCAGCAGCGTCATAGCGGGAGGGAAGGAGACCCAGTACTTC.

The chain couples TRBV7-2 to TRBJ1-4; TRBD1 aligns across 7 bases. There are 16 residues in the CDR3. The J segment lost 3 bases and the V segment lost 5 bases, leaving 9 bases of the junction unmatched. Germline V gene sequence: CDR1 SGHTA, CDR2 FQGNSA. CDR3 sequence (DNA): TGTGCCAGCAGCCGCGGCAGGGGGGCTTCTAATGAAAAACTGTTTTTT. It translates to CASSRGRGASNEKLFF.

Here the CDR3 DNA reads TGTGCCAGCAGCTCCGGACTAGCGGGAGTTGACGAGCAGTACTTC. Encoded protein: CASSSGLAGVDEQYF. The V gene is TRBV7-2, the J gene TRBJ2-7; 13 bases match TRBD2. V was clipped by 4 bases and J by 5 bases; unmatched bases: 5. The CDR3 totals 15 residues. CDR1 is SGHTA, CDR2 FQGNSA, per germline.

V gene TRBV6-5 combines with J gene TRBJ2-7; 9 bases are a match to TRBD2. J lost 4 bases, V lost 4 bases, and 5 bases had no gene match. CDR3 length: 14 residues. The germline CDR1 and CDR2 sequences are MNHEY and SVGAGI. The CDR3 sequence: CASSSSGELYEQYF. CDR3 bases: TGTGCCAGCAGTTCTAGCGGGGAATTGTACGAGCAGTACTTC.

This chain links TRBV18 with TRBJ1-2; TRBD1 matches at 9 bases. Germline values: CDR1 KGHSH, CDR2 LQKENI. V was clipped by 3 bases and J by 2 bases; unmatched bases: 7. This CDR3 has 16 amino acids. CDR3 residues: CASSPDRGELNYGYTF. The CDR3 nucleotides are TGTGCCAGCTCACCGGACAGGGGAGAATTGAACTATGGCTACACCTTC.

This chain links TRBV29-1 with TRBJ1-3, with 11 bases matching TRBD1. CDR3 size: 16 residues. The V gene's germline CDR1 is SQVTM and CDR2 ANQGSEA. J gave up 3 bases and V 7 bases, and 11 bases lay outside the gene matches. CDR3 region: CSAGTRDRGFGNTIYF. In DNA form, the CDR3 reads TGCAGCGCAGGAACCCGGGACAGGGGGTTTGGAAACACCATATATTTT.

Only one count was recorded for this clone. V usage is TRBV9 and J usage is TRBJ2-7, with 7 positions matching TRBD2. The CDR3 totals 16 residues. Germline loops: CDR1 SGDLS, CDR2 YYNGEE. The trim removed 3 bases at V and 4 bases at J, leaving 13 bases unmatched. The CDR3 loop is CASSDSGGAGSYEQYF. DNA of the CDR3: TGTGCCAGCAGCGATTCCGGGGGAGCGGGGTCTTACGAGCAGTACTTC.